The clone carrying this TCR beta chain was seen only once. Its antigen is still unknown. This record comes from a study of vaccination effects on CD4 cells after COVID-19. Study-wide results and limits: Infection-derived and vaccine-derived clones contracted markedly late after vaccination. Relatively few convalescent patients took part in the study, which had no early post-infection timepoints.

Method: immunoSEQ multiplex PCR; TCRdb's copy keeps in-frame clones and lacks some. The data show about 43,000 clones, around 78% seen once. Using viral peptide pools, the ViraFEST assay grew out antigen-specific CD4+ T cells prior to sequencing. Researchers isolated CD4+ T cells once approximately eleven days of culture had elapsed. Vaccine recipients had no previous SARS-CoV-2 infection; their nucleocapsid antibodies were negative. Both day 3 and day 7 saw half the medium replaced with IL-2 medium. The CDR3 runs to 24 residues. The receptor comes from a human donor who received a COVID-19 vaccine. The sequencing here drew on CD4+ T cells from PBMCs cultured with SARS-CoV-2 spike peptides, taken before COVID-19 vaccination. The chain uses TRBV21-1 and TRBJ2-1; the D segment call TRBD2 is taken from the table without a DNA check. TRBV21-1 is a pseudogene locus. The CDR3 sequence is CASSTESGTGQSMGTSGGFNEQFF. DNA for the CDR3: TGTGCCAGCAGCACAGAATCCGGGACAGGGCAAAGTATGGGGACTAGCGGGGGCTTCAATGAGCAGTTCTTC.